The 25 T cell receptor beta chains below all came from one sample that was sequenced in a study of blood T cell repertoires in COVID-19 (dated by TCRdb to the early 2020s). Library preparation used the immunoSEQ multiplex PCR assay. TCRdb stores this immuneACCESS table with in-frame sequences only. Part of the clones is absent; in the studies checked, under half of the shortfall reflects unresolved V genes, and no reason is known for the rest. This sample holds about 240,000 clones; roughly four fifths were observed only once. Approximately 9.4% of the sample rests with the top ten. Material for sequencing was peripheral blood. These receptors originate from a woman older than 75 with acute or convalescent COVID-19.

J is TRBJ2-7 and V is TRBV10-3, with 13 bases that match TRBD2. Trimming took 4 bases from V and 2 from J; bases not matched to a gene: 5. This CDR3 has 16 residues. The V gene's germline CDR1 is ENHRY and CDR2 SYGVKD. CDR3 loop: CAISVSGTSGAYEQYF. The CDR3 nucleotides are TGTGCCATCAGTGTCTCGGGGACTAGCGGGGCCTACGAGCAGTACTTC.

This clone appeared once. The J gene is TRBJ2-3, the V gene TRBV9; D might be TRBD2 (5 bases). The CDR3 runs 16 residues. Per the germline V gene, CDR1 is SGDLS and CDR2 is YYNGEE. Between the trimmed V and J ends, which lost 4 bases and 2 bases, there was a span of 17 bases. CDR3 sequence (DNA): TGTGCCAGCAGCCTCCCGGACCGCGGGCTCACAGATACGCAGTATTTT. This gives the protein CASSLPDRGLTDTQYF.

The chain links TRBV11-1 to TRBJ1-4; 8 bases line up with TRBD1. Germline V CDR1 and CDR2: SGHAT, FQDESV (reference sequence). CDR3 length: 14 amino acids. Trimming cost V 5 bases and J 7 bases; bases outside gene matches: 6. The chain's CDR3 is CASSPEQGGEKLFF. The CDR3 DNA reads TGTGCCAGCAGCCCTGAACAGGGGGGTGAAAAACTGTTTTTT. Based on the CDR3 plus reference TRBV11-1 and TRBJ1-4, the full variable domain is EAEVAQSPRYKITEKSQAVAFWCDPISGHATLYWYRQILGQGPELLVQFQDESVVDDSQLPKDRFSAERLKGVDSTLKIQPAELGDSAMYLCASSPEQGGEKLFFGSGTQLSVL.

The sample holds a few counts of this clone. The genes are TRBV5-5 and TRBJ1-1; D not certain. Trimming took off 0 bases at V and 2 bases at J, with 8 bases between the two ends. Per the germline V gene, CDR1 is SGHKS and CDR2 is YYEKEE (reference sequence). This CDR3 comprises 14 residues. The CDR3 is CASSLAQYNTEAFF. For the CDR3, the DNA is TGTGCCAGCAGCTTGGCTCAGTATAACACTGAAGCTTTCTTT. Variable domain in full (rest from reference TRBV5-5 and TRBJ1-1): DAGVTQSPTHLIKTRGQQVTLRCSPISGHKSVSWYQQVLGQGPQFIFQYYEKEERGRGNFPDRFSARQFPNYSSELNVNALLLGDSALYLCASSLAQYNTEAFFGQGTRLTVV.

The table lists this clone with a count of one. The chain has TRBV28 and TRBJ1-2, with 8 bases lining up with TRBD1. Germline assignment: CDR1 MDHEN and CDR2 SYDVKM. V dropped 6 bases and J dropped 4; count of bases not matched to a gene: 10. The CDR3 length is 15 residues. The chain's CDR3 is CASRPGQGLLYGYTF. For the CDR3, the DNA is TGTGCCAGCAGACCCGGACAGGGCCTTCTCTATGGCTACACCTTC.

The rearrangement joins TRBV2 to TRBJ1-2; a possible D gene is TRBD1 (6 bases). Trimming removed 9 bases from V and 2 bases from J, with 16 bases in between. The CDR3 covers 14 residues. The V gene's germline CDR1 is SNHLY and CDR2 FYNNEI. This CDR3 reads CASGRGGSNYGYTF. CDR3 bases: TGTGCCAGTGGTAGGGGGGGTTCAAACTATGGCTACACCTTC.

The chain joins TRBV4-2 to TRBJ1-5; maybe TRBD1 (5 bases). Germline V gene lookup returns CDR1 LGHNA and CDR2 YNFKEQ. The V end lost 0 bases, the J end lost 5 bases, and 17 bases lay between the germline ends. CDR3 length: 17 residues. The DNA of the CDR3 is TGTGCCAGCAGCCAAGAAGGTACGGGACTCACCCATCAGCCCCAGCATTTT. This translates into CASSQEGTGLTHQPQHF.

In DNA form, the CDR3 reads TGTGCCAGCAGCCCGACAGGCCCCGCCTATGGCTACACCTTC. As protein: CASSPTGPAYGYTF. V is TRBV5-4 and J is TRBJ1-2, with a possible D match to TRBD1 (6 bases). The CDR3 is 14 amino acids. Germline V gene data show CDR1 as SGHNT and CDR2 as YYREEE (reference sequence). V lost 4 bases, J lost 4 bases, and 14 bases lay in between.

The V and J genes are TRBV27 and TRBJ2-3; 12 bases line up with TRBD1. Germline V gene sequence: CDR1 MNHEY, CDR2 SMNVEV (reference sequence). The CDR3 has 15 residues. V gave up 7 bases and J gave up 5 bases; unmatched junction bases: 7. Written as DNA, the CDR3 is TGTGCCAGCACCAGGGACAGGGGGCAAAAAGATACGCAGTATTTT. Translation gives CASTRDRGQKDTQYF.

This clone appeared a single time. The rearrangement links TRBV28 to TRBJ1-4; D unresolved. This CDR3 is 16 amino acids long. Germline V gene sequence: CDR1 MDHEN, CDR2 SYDVKM. The V end was cut by 6 bases, the J end by 2 bases, with 16 bases between. For the CDR3, the DNA is TGTGCCAGCAGCCGCCCGCTGGGAGGGACTAATGAAAAACTGTTTTTT. Translation gives CASSRPLGGTNEKLFF.

Remarks on this clone: Other nucleotide sequences from this sample produce the same CDR3. The CDR3 coding sequence is TGTGCCAGCAGCTTAAGGGGGAACACTGAAGCTTTCTTT. Translation gives CASSLRGNTEAFF. The V gene is TRBV3-1 (or the pseudogene TRBV3-2), the J gene TRBJ1-1; tentative D call: TRBD1 (5 bases). V was pared by 5 bases and J by 1 base, with 8 bases between. Germline CDR1 reads LGHDT; CDR2 reads YNNKEL (reference sequence). The CDR3 has 13 residues.

The V and J genes are TRBV6-6 and TRBJ2-3; 7 bases match TRBD2. The CDR3 length is 15 residues. CDR1 is MNHNY, CDR2 SVGAGI, per germline (reference sequence). Trimming cost V 2 bases and J 4 bases; bases outside gene matches: 6. CDR3 sequence: CASSYGGGTSDTQYF. Written as DNA, the CDR3 is TGTGCCAGCAGTTACGGCGGGGGAACGTCAGATACGCAGTATTTT.

The chain recombines TRBV6-5 with TRBJ1-5, with D perhaps matching TRBD1 (5 bases). Trimming removed 5 bases at V and 1 base at J, with 12 bases between. CDR3 length: 15 residues. In germline, CDR1 is MNHEY, CDR2 SVGAGI. The CDR3 DNA sequence: TGTGCCAGCAGTACCTCCAGGGTGAGCAATCAGCCCCAGCATTTT. Translating it yields CASSTSRVSNQPQHF.

The chain combines TRBV7-2 with TRBJ2-7, with 7 positions matching TRBD2. The CDR3 is made up of 13 amino acids. CDR1 is SGHTA and CDR2 is FQGNSA in the germline V gene. Trimming took 4 bases from V and 2 from J; bases not matched to a gene: 2. In DNA form, the CDR3 reads TGTGCCAGCAGCTGGGGGGGTACCTACGAGCAGTACTTC. This sequence encodes CASSWGGTYEQYF.

The chain links TRBV2 to TRBJ1-6; a possible D gene is TRBD1 (6 bases). From germline, CDR1 is SNHLY and CDR2 FYNNEI. This CDR3 is 13 amino acids long. Between the trimmed V and J ends, which lost 4 bases and 13 bases, there was a span of 14 bases. CDR3: CASSVQGISPLHF. The CDR3 DNA follows: TGTGCCAGCAGTGTACAGGGCATTTCGCCCCTCCACTTT.

The chain has TRBV3-1 (or the pseudogene TRBV3-2) and TRBJ2-1; tentatively, D is TRBD2 (7 bases). Germline CDR1 LGHDT, CDR2 YNNKEL (reference sequence). V lost 5 bases, J lost 3 bases, and 11 bases lay in between. The CDR3 has 14 amino acids. The CDR3 region is CASSRGEGYNEQFF. Here the CDR3 DNA reads TGTGCCAGCAGCAGGGGGGAGGGCTACAATGAGCAGTTCTTC.

The chain employs TRBV18 and TRBJ1-6; tentative D call: TRBD1 (5 bases). The germline CDR1 and CDR2 sequences are KGHSH and LQKENI. The V end lost 5 bases, the J end lost 7 bases, and 9 bases lay between the germline ends. This CDR3 spans 13 amino acids. The CDR3 is CASSSDRNSPLHF. CDR3 nucleotides: TGTGCCAGCTCATCTGACAGAAATTCACCCCTCCACTTT.

This chain links TRBV11-2 with TRBJ1-1; 7 positions agree with TRBD1. Trimming at V came to 2 bases and at J to 1 base, leaving 10 bases not matched to a gene. This CDR3 comprises 17 residues. CDR1 is SGHAT and CDR2 is FQNNGV in the germline V gene. The CDR3 DNA reads as TGTGCCAGCAGCTTACCCCAGGGGGACGGAGGGAACACTGAAGCTTTCTTT. This translates into CASSLPQGDGGNTEAFF.

The chain recombines TRBV10-2 with TRBJ2-7, with a weak D call TRBD1 (6 bases). The ends were cut back, 7 bases at V and 7 bases at J, with 11 bases in the middle. This CDR3 contains 11 residues. Germline-derived CDR1 and CDR2 are WSHSY and SAAADI. The CDR3 loop is CASTTGWEQYF. For the CDR3, the DNA is TGCGCCAGCACAACAGGGTGGGAGCAGTACTTC.

This chain connects TRBV5-8 to TRBJ1-5, with TRBD1 as a possible D gene (5 bases). V was shortened by 3 bases and J by 4 bases, with 11 bases between the two germline ends. The CDR3 runs 14 residues. Germline CDR1 reads SGHTS; CDR2 reads YDEGEE. Here the CDR3 DNA reads TGTGCCAGCAGCTCTGGGGCAGCAAATCAGCCCCAGCATTTT. Protein product: CASSSGAANQPQHF. Full variable domain (missing parts from reference TRBV5-8 and TRBJ1-5): EAGVTQSPTHLIKTRGQQATLRCSPISGHTSVYWYQQALGLGLQFLLWYDEGEERNRGNFPPRFSGRQFPNYSSELNVNALELEDSALYLCASSSGAANQPQHFGDGTRLSIL.

This clone was seen a handful of times. The genes are TRBV5-1 and TRBJ1-1, with D uncertain. The germline gives CDR1 SGHRS, CDR2 YFSETQ. Trimming shortened V by 3 bases and J by 6 bases, and 12 bases separated the two germline ends. The CDR3 totals 13 residues. In nucleotides, the CDR3 is TGCGCCAGCAGCTCCCCGGGGAGGCCTGAAGCTTTCTTT. Its protein product is CASSSPGRPEAFF.

The V gene is TRBV7-6, the J gene TRBJ1-6; D is undetermined. The CDR3 covers 16 residues. Per the germline V gene, CDR1 is SGHVS and CDR2 is FNYEAQ. Trimming stripped 2 bases from V and 0 bases from J, with 8 bases between. The CDR3 here is CASSLTRSSYNSPLHF. The CDR3 DNA reads as TGTGCCAGCAGCTTAACTAGGAGCTCCTATAATTCACCCCTCCACTTT.

The chain employs TRBV18 and TRBJ1-1; no firm D call. The germline V gene encodes CDR1 KGHSH and CDR2 LQKENI. V lost 3 bases to trimming and J lost 4 bases, with 12 bases between them. The CDR3 extends over 14 amino acids. In DNA form, the CDR3 reads TGTGCCAGCTCACCTCGAGGGTTGAGCACTGAAGCTTTCTTT. Residues: CASSPRGLSTEAFF.

In its sample, this clone was seen once. V usage is TRBV5-4 and J usage is TRBJ2-1; 8 bases are a match to TRBD2. Germline V gives CDR1 SGHNT, CDR2 YYREEE (reference sequence). This CDR3 contains 18 residues. Unmatched junction bases numbered 9, after V lost 1 base and J lost 0 bases. The CDR3 reads CASSLSASGPSSYNEQFF. The CDR3 DNA is TGTGCCAGCAGCTTGTCCGCTAGCGGGCCAAGCTCCTACAATGAGCAGTTCTTC.

V usage is TRBV6-1 and J usage is TRBJ2-1; D might be TRBD1 (6 bases). The CDR3 has 13 amino acids. V lost 2 bases, J lost 4 bases, and 6 bases lay in between. Germline CDR1 and CDR2: MNHNS and SASEGT. This CDR3 reads CASSEQGYNEQFF. The CDR3 DNA sequence: TGTGCCAGCAGTGAACAGGGGTACAATGAGCAGTTCTTC.